The TCR beta chain under discussion was sequenced for a study of T cell changes during pregnancy in multiple sclerosis. Produced via immunoSEQ multiplex PCR; TCRdb's table is partial and in-frame only. The data hold approximately 88,000 clones, with roughly 94% observed a single time. V trimming: 0 bases; J trimming: 5 bases; junction bases outside the gene matches: 14. This CDR3 is 19 amino acids long. Germline V gene data show CDR1 as SGHRS and CDR2 as YFSETQ. This rearrangement joins TRBV5-1 to TRBJ2-4; 10 bases are a match to TRBD1. This specimen consisted of peripheral blood, obtained in the third trimester of pregnancy. The origin of this receptor is a female donor with multiple sclerosis, enrolled in a pregnancy study. In DNA form, the CDR3 reads TGCGCCAGCAGCTTGGCCACCGGGACAGGGGCCACTTCGCAAAACATTCAGTACTTC. Translating gives CASSLATGTGATSQNIQYF.